The sequence of this T cell receptor (beta chain) was determined in a study of metastatic and nonmetastatic thyroid tumors. Background on the study: The authors compared repertoires across blood and tumor or nodule tissue from malignant and benign thyroid patients.

TCRdb recomputed clones from the PCR reads via MiXCR. This sample has tens of thousands of clones, with roughly 28% found just once. No patient had received any treatment before thyroid surgery. V was pared by 2 bases and J by 6 bases, with 5 bases between. The CDR3 runs 11 residues. The V gene's germline CDR1 is MNHNS and CDR2 SASEGT. The chain combines TRBV6-1 with TRBJ2-7, with D possibly matching TRBD1 (5 bases). The source of this sequence is a male donor with papillary thyroid cancer or a benign thyroid nodule (not recorded which). Some clones in this sample may be carry-over from other donors' samples. The sample consisted of blood. Written as DNA, the CDR3 is TGTGCCAGCAGTGAAAGGGGCGAGCAGTACTTC. Translated: CASSERGEQYF.